Many counts were recorded for the clone carrying this T cell receptor beta chain. No antigen is known for it. The data derive from a study of T cells in Graves' hyperthyroidism and ophthalmopathy. CDR1 is SGHAT, CDR2 FQNNGV, per germline. The junction had 8 bases not matched to a gene; V was cut back by 5 bases and J by 2 bases. This CDR3 has 15 amino acids. Extraction of PBMCs used 8.5 to 10 ml of fresh peripheral blood. TCR beta CDR3 regions were amplified from RNA transcripts. The HTBI primer set drove a first-round RT-PCR of the TCR CDR3. TCRdb passed the multiplex PCR reads through MiXCR, listing each CDR3 protein once. The sample contains hundreds of thousands of distinct CDR3 sequences, roughly 15% of which appear only once. Study-wide results and caveats: Separation of ophthalmopathy from stable hyperthyroidism was achieved by a 13 V-J model. The model identified upcoming ophthalmopathy a median approximately 6.5 months ahead of onset. Most clonotypes that expanded in the thyroid above 0.001 also showed up in blood.

The sample consisted of blood. The sequence derives from a woman aged 25-40 years with Graves' hyperthyroidism. The chain is built from TRBV11-2 and TRBJ1-1, with 7 positions matching TRBD1. The CDR3 DNA is TGTGCCAGCAGCGCACAAGGACAGGCCAACACTGAAGCTTTCTTT. As protein: CASSAQGQANTEAFF.